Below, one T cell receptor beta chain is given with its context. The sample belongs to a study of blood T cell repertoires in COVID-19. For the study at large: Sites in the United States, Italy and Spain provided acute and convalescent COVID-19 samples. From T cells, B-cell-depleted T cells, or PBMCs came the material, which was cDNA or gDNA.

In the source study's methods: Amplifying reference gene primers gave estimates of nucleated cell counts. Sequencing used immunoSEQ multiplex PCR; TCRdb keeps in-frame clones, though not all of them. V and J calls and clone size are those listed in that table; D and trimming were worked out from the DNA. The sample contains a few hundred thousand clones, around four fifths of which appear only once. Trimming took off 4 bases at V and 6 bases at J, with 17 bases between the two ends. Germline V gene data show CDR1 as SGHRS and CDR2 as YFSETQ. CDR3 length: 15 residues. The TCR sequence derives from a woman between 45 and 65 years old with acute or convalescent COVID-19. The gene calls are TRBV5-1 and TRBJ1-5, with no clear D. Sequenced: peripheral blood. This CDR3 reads CASSAGGGVGQPQHF. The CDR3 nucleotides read TGCGCCAGCAGCGCCGGAGGCGGGGTTGGTCAGCCCCAGCATTTT.